These 26 T cell receptor beta chains were all obtained from the same sample, sequenced in a study of cytomegalovirus exposure and HLA in healthy donors. PCR involved 60 Vbeta and 13 Jbeta primers. Method: immunoSEQ multiplex PCR; TCRdb's copy keeps in-frame clones and lacks some. The sample carries approximately 92,000 clones, roughly 80% recorded once. The specimen sequenced was PBMCs. These receptors all come from a man aged 50 to 59 in good health and CMV-seropositive.

The chain is built from TRBV5-6 and TRBJ2-7, with D possibly matching TRBD1 (5 bases). Germline V gene sequence: CDR1 SGHDT, CDR2 YYEEEE. This CDR3 has 13 residues. V gave up 4 bases and J gave up 5 bases, with 13 bases separating them. CDR3 in DNA: TGTGCCAGCAGCCGACCCCCCAGGGACGAGCAGTACTTC. Residues: CASSRPPRDEQYF.

The chain employs TRBV6-1 and TRBJ1-1, with D tentatively TRBD1 (5 bases). CDR3 size: 14 residues. CDR1 is MNHNS and CDR2 is SASEGT in the germline V gene. The V and J ends lost 6 bases and 0 bases respectively, with 11 bases between them. DNA for the CDR3: TGTGCCAGCAGGCCCGACAGAGTGAACACTGAAGCTTTCTTT. Translation: CASRPDRVNTEAFF.

This chain links TRBV10-3 with TRBJ2-5, with TRBD1 identical over 7 bases. Germline V CDR1 and CDR2: ENHRY, SYGVKD. This CDR3 contains 13 residues. V lost 6 bases, J lost 1 base, and 2 bases stayed unmatched. CDR3 sequence: CAISRDSQETQYF. The CDR3, as DNA: TGTGCCATCAGCCGGGACAGCCAAGAGACCCAGTACTTC.

This clone appeared a single time. The V gene is TRBV9, the J gene TRBJ2-2; D is unresolved. From germline, CDR1 is SGDLS and CDR2 YYNGEE. The V gene lost 4 bases and the J gene lost 9 bases, with 16 bases spanning the gap. The CDR3 is made up of 14 amino acids. The CDR3 region is CASSSRPGVRELFF. The CDR3 region has the DNA TGTGCCAGCAGCTCCCGTCCCGGTGTGAGGGAGCTGTTTTTT.

V and J are TRBV2 and TRBJ1-5; 7 nucleotides agree with TRBD1. Per the germline V gene, CDR1 is SNHLY and CDR2 is FYNNEI. V lost 4 bases, J lost 7 bases, and 7 bases stayed unmatched. The CDR3 loop spans 14 amino acids. CDR3 nucleotide sequence: TGTGCCAGCAGTGGGACAGGCTTTACCCAGCCCCAGCATTTT. This gives the protein CASSGTGFTQPQHF.

This clone was counted a single time. This chain connects TRBV19 to TRBJ2-1; tentative D call: TRBD1 (6 bases). From germline, CDR1 is LNHDA and CDR2 SQIVND (reference sequence). V lost 7 bases to trimming and J lost 6 bases, with 16 bases between them. The CDR3 is 14 residues long. In nucleotides, the CDR3 is TGTGCCAGTAAAATCCGGGACAACATCAATGAGCAGTTCTTC. Translated, it gives CASKIRDNINEQFF.

The V call is TRBV7-9, the J call TRBJ2-7; TRBD1 aligns across 7 bases. The germline gives CDR1 SEHNR, CDR2 FQNEAQ (reference sequence). Trimming at V came to 3 bases and at J to 3 bases, leaving 17 bases not matched to a gene. The CDR3 contains 18 residues. The CDR3 sequence: CASSLRASTGQARYEQYF. CDR3 coding DNA: TGTGCCAGCAGCTTGAGGGCCTCTACCGGACAGGCCCGCTACGAGCAGTACTTC. The full variable domain, in which reference TRBV7-9 and TRBJ2-7 provide the parts outside the CDR3, is DTGVSQNPRHKITKRGQNVTFRCDPISEHNRLYWYRQTLGQGPEFLTYFQNEAQLEKSRLLSDRFSAERPKGSFSTLEIQRTEQGDSAMYLCASSLRASTGQARYEQYFGPGTRLTVT.

The J gene is TRBJ2-7, the V gene TRBV5-4; the match to TRBD2 covers 9 bases. The CDR3 is 15 residues long. The V segment lost 5 bases and the J segment 3 bases; nucleotides outside the gene matches: 9. Germline lookup yields CDR1 SGHNT and CDR2 YYREEE (reference sequence). DNA of the CDR3: TGTGCCAGCAGTTTTAGCGGGGGCCTCAACTACGAGCAGTACTTC. Translating it yields CASSFSGGLNYEQYF.

The rearrangement uses TRBV19 and TRBJ1-2; TRBD1 matches 9 bases. Per germline, CDR1 LNHDA and CDR2 SQIVND (reference sequence). The V segment lost 5 bases and the J segment 6 bases; nucleotides outside the gene matches: 10. The CDR3 sequence is 15 residues long. The CDR3 sequence is CASSLPTGTGHGYTF. In nucleotides, the CDR3 is TGTGCCAGTAGTCTACCGACCGGGACAGGGCATGGCTACACCTTC.

CDR3 region: CASSPTGVADTQYF. The CDR3 DNA follows: TGTGCCAGCTCACCTACAGGGGTGGCAGATACGCAGTATTTT. The V call is TRBV18, the J call TRBJ2-3; 7 nucleotides line up with TRBD1. Trimming at V came to 3 bases and at J to 4 bases, leaving 4 bases not matched to a gene. Germline-derived CDR1 and CDR2 are KGHSH and LQKENI. The CDR3 has 14 residues.

About this clone: The junction shows a germline mismatch at one end, possibly a read error. The CDR3 loop reads CVSSGDRGSTEAFF. The CDR3 region has the DNA TGCGTCAGCAGCGGGGACAGGGGATCCACTGAAGCTTTCTTT. The chain links TRBV4-3 to TRBJ1-1; 10 bases align to TRBD1. From germline, CDR1 is LGHNA and CDR2 YSLEER. This CDR3 region has 14 residues.

A few counts support this clone. A junction boundary mismatches the germline segment, possibly from a read error. This chain uses TRBV19 with TRBJ1-2; 7 nucleotides align to TRBD1. Per the germline V gene, CDR1 is LNHDA and CDR2 is SQIVND (reference sequence). There are 15 residues in the CDR3. The CDR3 bases are TGTGCCAGTAGTCCGGGACAGACTCCGCACTATGGCTACCCCTTC. This sequence encodes CASSPGQTPHYGYPF.

This chain uses TRBV15 with TRBJ1-6; TRBD1 matches at 7 bases. Looked up from germline, CDR1 is LNHNV and CDR2 is YYDKDF (reference sequence). V was clipped by 4 bases and J by 3 bases; unmatched bases: 6. CDR3 size: 16 residues. The chain's CDR3 is CATSTRQGDYNSPLHF. CDR3 nucleotide sequence: TGTGCCACCAGCACGAGGCAGGGGGACTATAATTCACCCCTCCACTTT.

This chain connects TRBV9 to TRBJ2-3, with D possibly being TRBD2 (6 bases). The CDR3 has 15 amino acids. The V gene's germline CDR1 is SGDLS and CDR2 YYNGEE. V shed 4 bases and J shed 2 bases, with 14 bases lying between them. The CDR3 nucleotides read TGTGCCAGCAGCCCGGGGGTGACGACCACAGATACGCAGTATTTT. Amino acid sequence: CASSPGVTTTDTQYF.

The chain links TRBV4-1 to TRBJ2-1; 16 positions match TRBD2. The CDR3 sequence is 22 residues long. The J segment lost 0 bases and the V segment lost 0 bases, leaving 11 bases of the junction unmatched. From germline, CDR1 is MGHRA and CDR2 YSYEKL. The CDR3 nucleotides read TGCGCCAGCAGCCAAGATTATGCCGGGACTAGCGGGGGGGCCCGCTCCTACAATGAGCAGTTCTTC. Amino acid sequence: CASSQDYAGTSGGARSYNEQFF.

The chain combines TRBV6-1 with TRBJ1-2; D call uncertain. CDR1 is MNHNS, CDR2 SASEGT, per germline. The CDR3 totals 11 residues. V was clipped by 5 bases and J by 11 bases, with 12 bases between them. CDR3 sequence: CASSNYQVYTF. The CDR3 region has the DNA TGTGCCAGCAGTAACTACCAAGTGTACACCTTC.

The chain uses TRBV7-8 and TRBJ1-5, with a possible D match to TRBD1 (5 bases). Trimming took off 1 base at V and 2 bases at J, with 12 bases between the two ends. The length of the CDR3 is 16 residues. Germline lookup yields CDR1 SGHVS and CDR2 FQNEAQ. This CDR3 reads CASSLDAGRGNQPQHF. CDR3 sequence (DNA): TGTGCCAGCAGCTTAGATGCAGGGAGGGGCAATCAGCCCCAGCATTTT.

This chain uses TRBV6-1 with TRBJ2-7; tentative D call: TRBD1 (7 bases). Trimming removed 2 bases at V and 6 bases at J, with 8 bases between. The germline gives CDR1 MNHNS, CDR2 SASEGT. The CDR3 sequence is 12 residues long. The CDR3 DNA is TGTGCCAGCAGTGAACAGGGGGGCGAGCAGTACTTC. As protein: CASSEQGGEQYF.

The chain has TRBV7-3 and TRBJ2-3, with 12 bases matching TRBD2. V dropped 4 bases and J dropped 1; count of bases not matched to a gene: 3. Germline V CDR1 and CDR2: SGHTA, FQGTGA. The CDR3 consists of 16 residues. The CDR3, as DNA: TGTGCCAGCAGCTCCGGACTAGCGGGGCGCACAGATACGCAGTATTTT. Translated, it gives CASSSGLAGRTDTQYF.

This clone turned up a few times. This chain links TRBV28 with TRBJ1-1, with D perhaps matching TRBD1 (6 bases). The CDR3 runs 14 residues. CDR1 and CDR2 from the germline V gene are MDHEN and SYDVKM. V was pared by 2 bases and J by 5 bases, with 12 bases between. CDR3 region: CASSLRGTTTEAFF. CDR3 sequence (DNA): TGTGCCAGCAGTTTAAGGGGGACAACAACTGAAGCTTTCTTT.

V and J are TRBV2 and TRBJ2-5, with D maybe TRBD2 (5 bases). Trimming removed 3 bases from V and 2 bases from J, with 16 bases in between. The CDR3 runs to 16 residues. Germline CDR1 SNHLY, CDR2 FYNNEI. The CDR3 protein is CASSEKVREIQETQYF. The CDR3 DNA reads TGTGCCAGCAGTGAGAAGGTTAGGGAGATACAAGAGACCCAGTACTTC.

This clone has just a few counts. This sequence joins TRBV9 and TRBJ1-2; 9 bases are a match to TRBD1. With V trimmed by 3 bases and J by 1 base, 4 bases remained unmatched. Per germline, CDR1 SGDLS and CDR2 YYNGEE. The CDR3 is 15 residues long. The CDR3 sequence: CASSAQGAFNYGYTF. The CDR3 bases are TGTGCCAGCAGCGCACAGGGGGCCTTTAACTATGGCTACACCTTC.

The chain carries TRBV5-4 and TRBJ1-2; TRBD1 might be the D (5 bases). V was trimmed by 0 bases and J by 8 bases, leaving 8 bases between them. The CDR3 extends over 12 amino acids. The germline CDR1 and CDR2 sequences are SGHNT and YYREEE (reference sequence). Here the CDR3 reads CASSLVDSGYTF. In nucleotides, the CDR3 is TGTGCCAGCAGCTTGGTCGACAGCGGCTACACCTTC.

This clone was seen a single time. V is TRBV6-5 and J is TRBJ1-1, with 10 bases matching TRBD1. CDR1 is MNHEY and CDR2 is SVGAGI in the germline V gene. This CDR3 has 15 amino acids. Germline trimming cut 4 bases from V and 1 base from J; bases unmatched to any gene: 3. Here the CDR3 DNA reads TGTGCCAGCAGTTCCTGGGACAGGGGGAACACTGAAGCTTTCTTT. It codes for CASSSWDRGNTEAFF.

The chain uses TRBV29-1 and TRBJ1-6, with 7 positions matching TRBD1. Germline V gene sequence: CDR1 SQVTM, CDR2 ANQGSEA. The trim removed 6 bases at V and 5 bases at J, leaving 7 bases unmatched. The CDR3 consists of 14 residues. For the CDR3, the DNA is TGCAGCGTAAGTGAGGGGGCAAATAATTCACCCCTCCACTTT. This codes for CSVSEGANNSPLHF.

As for this clone: The identical CDR3 is also encoded by other nucleotide sequences in the sample. The chain joins TRBV9 to TRBJ1-5, with 9 bases lining up with TRBD1. Germline trimming cut 3 bases from V and 6 bases from J; bases unmatched to any gene: 4. The CDR3 totals 14 residues. Looked up from germline, CDR1 is SGDLS and CDR2 is YYNGEE. The CDR3 sequence is CASSATGGSQPQHF. The CDR3 DNA reads TGTGCCAGCAGCGCGACAGGGGGGAGTCAGCCCCAGCATTTT.